Presented here are 21 T cell receptor beta chains from one specimen sequenced in a study of OX40 agonist ivuxolimab in advanced cancers. Assay: immunoSEQ multiplex PCR; the TCRdb copy retains only in-frame clones and omits some. Of over 70,000 clones in the sample, approximately 92% are singletons; the top ten hold under 0.25%. Specimen: CD4+ or CD8+ T cells sorted from blood, collected in a trial of the OX40 agonist ivuxolimab. All receptors derive from an adult with an advanced solid tumor such as melanoma, head and neck, liver or kidney cancer.

This chain joins TRBV2 and TRBJ2-1; D call uncertain. The CDR3 sequence is 13 residues long. Trimming removed 3 bases at V and 6 bases at J, with 9 bases between. Germline V gene data show CDR1 as SNHLY and CDR2 as FYNNEI. Written as DNA, the CDR3 is TGTGCCAGCAGTGACAATGGTCCCAATGAGCAGTTCTTC. Encoded protein: CASSDNGPNEQFF.

This clone was picked up a small number of times. This chain connects TRBV30 to TRBJ1-5; TRBD1 matches at 7 bases. J lost 1 base, V lost 2 bases, and 11 bases had no gene match. Germline V gene lookup returns CDR1 GTSNPN and CDR2 SVGIG (reference sequence). The CDR3 totals 17 residues. CDR3 sequence reads: CAWSQGGGWGSNQPQHF. As DNA, the CDR3 is TGTGCCTGGAGTCAGGGGGGCGGTTGGGGAAGCAATCAGCCCCAGCATTTT.

The J gene is TRBJ2-5, the V gene TRBV9, with D possibly matching TRBD2 (6 bases). CDR3 size: 16 residues. Germline loops: CDR1 SGDLS, CDR2 YYNGEE. Trimming took 4 bases from V and 4 from J, leaving 20 bases between them. CDR3 sequence reads: CASSPRGGSYGETQYF. CDR3 bases: TGTGCCAGCAGCCCGAGAGGAGGGTCATATGGAGAGACCCAGTACTTC.

CDR3 in amino acids: CASSFGQSEQYF. The CDR3 DNA reads as TGTGCCAGCAGCTTCGGACAAAGCGAGCAGTACTTC. The chain carries TRBV7-3 and TRBJ2-7; D might be TRBD1 (5 bases). Trimming pared 3 bases from V and 6 bases from J, leaving 9 bases between. This CDR3 region has 12 residues. Per the germline V gene, CDR1 is SGHTA and CDR2 is FQGTGA.

The genes are TRBV7-9 and TRBJ1-1; TRBD1 aligns across 8 bases. V dropped 2 bases and J dropped 5; count of bases not matched to a gene: 10. CDR1 is SEHNR, CDR2 FQNEAQ, per germline (reference sequence). CDR3 length: 16 amino acids. The CDR3 region is CASSLWQGALRTEAFF. The CDR3 nucleotides are TGTGCCAGCAGCTTATGGCAGGGGGCTTTGCGAACTGAAGCTTTCTTT. The entire variable domain, with the rest obtained from reference TRBV7-9 and TRBJ1-1, is as follows: DTGVSQNPRHKITKRGQNVTFRCDPISEHNRLYWYRQTLGQGPEFLTYFQNEAQLEKSRLLSDRFSAERPKGSFSTLEIQRTEQGDSAMYLCASSLWQGALRTEAFFGQGTRLTVV.

CDR3 residues: CATSRDRQGANTGELFF. The CDR3 DNA follows: TGTGCCACCAGCAGAGATAGGCAGGGCGCGAACACCGGGGAGCTGTTTTTT. The gene calls are TRBV15 and TRBJ2-2, with a weak D call TRBD1 (5 bases). V gave up 0 bases and J gave up 0 bases, with 11 bases separating them. CDR3 length: 17 amino acids. The germline gives CDR1 LNHNV, CDR2 YYDKDF (reference sequence).

The V and J genes are TRBV10-3 and TRBJ2-2; D perhaps matches TRBD1 (6 bases). The CDR3 loop spans 15 amino acids. Between the trimmed V and J ends, which lost 0 bases and 6 bases, there was a span of 11 bases. Germline CDR1 reads ENHRY; CDR2 reads SYGVKD. The CDR3 protein is CAISESRGSAGELFF. The CDR3 DNA is TGTGCCATCAGTGAGTCGAGGGGGTCGGCCGGGGAGCTGTTTTTT.

J is TRBJ2-5 and V is TRBV9, with 7 positions matching TRBD1. Unmatched junction bases numbered 4, after V lost 4 bases and J lost 1 base. Germline V lookup: CDR1 SGDLS, CDR2 YYNGEE. The CDR3 is 14 amino acids. The CDR3 region has the DNA TGTGCCAGCAGCCCCCGGGACAGCCAAGAGACCCAGTACTTC. Residues: CASSPRDSQETQYF.

This clone has only one observation. The chain's CDR3 is CASSLGQGEGGYTF. DNA of the CDR3: TGTGCCAGCAGTCTGGGACAGGGGGAAGGTGGCTACACCTTC. The rearrangement joins TRBV9 to TRBJ1-2; 11 bases are shared with TRBD1. The CDR3 totals 14 residues. The V gene's germline CDR1 is SGDLS and CDR2 YYNGEE. V shed 5 bases, J shed 7 bases, and the junction held 7 bases outside the gene matches.

The chain carries TRBV27 and TRBJ2-3; 8 nucleotides agree with TRBD1. V was clipped by 4 bases and J by 5 bases; unmatched bases: 8. CDR3 size: 15 residues. Germline values: CDR1 MNHEY, CDR2 SMNVEV (reference sequence). As DNA, the CDR3 is TGTGCCAGCAGTTCACGGACAGGGCCGGGAGATACGCAGTATTTT. As protein: CASSSRTGPGDTQYF.

Details on this clone: Compared with germline, one end of the junction differs, possibly owing to a read error. This chain links TRBV7-8 with TRBJ1-1; D possibly corresponds to TRBD1 (6 bases). The CDR3 is 14 amino acids. The germline gives CDR1 SGHVS, CDR2 FQNEAQ. CDR3: CASSLAVGRGEAFF. CDR3 nucleotide sequence: TGTGCCAGCAGCCTAGCGGTGGGCAGGGGAGAAGCTTTCTTT.

The chain links TRBV2 to TRBJ2-5, with 13 bases identical to TRBD2. Judging by the DNA end, TRBJ2-7 fits better; the J call may be wrong. Per germline, CDR1 SNHLY and CDR2 FYNNEI. The CDR3 runs 16 residues. Written as DNA, the CDR3 is TGTGCCAGCACCTCACTAGCGGGAGGGACCGACTACGAGCAGTACTTC. Its protein product is CASTSLAGGTDYEQYF.

The rearrangement uses TRBV19 and TRBJ1-2; D perhaps matches TRBD1 (5 bases). This CDR3 comprises 14 residues. In germline, CDR1 is LNHDA, CDR2 SQIVND (reference sequence). Trimming left V 2 bases short and J 5 bases short, with 12 bases between. CDR3 sequence: CASSILEGLYGYTF. CDR3 coding DNA: TGTGCCAGTAGTATACTAGAGGGACTATATGGCTACACCTTC. Based on the CDR3 plus reference TRBV19 and TRBJ1-2, the full variable domain is DGGITQSPKYLFRKEGQNVTLSCEQNLNHDAMYWYRQDPGQGLRLIYYSQIVNDFQKGDIAEGYSVSREKKESFPLTVTSAQKNPTAFYLCASSILEGLYGYTFGSGTRLTVV.

V and J are TRBV4-3 and TRBJ2-7; TRBD2 matches at 13 bases. J lost 3 bases, V lost 5 bases, and 4 bases had no gene match. The CDR3 has 15 residues. Germline lookup yields CDR1 LGHNA and CDR2 YSLEER. The CDR3 loop is CASSSGLAGFYEQYF. Here the CDR3 DNA reads TGCGCCAGCAGCTCGGGACTAGCGGGATTCTACGAGCAGTACTTC.

The rearrangement uses TRBV6-5 and TRBJ1-1; TRBD1 agrees at 7 bases. Per the germline V gene, CDR1 is MNHEY and CDR2 is SVGAGI. V trimming: 7 bases; J trimming: 2 bases; junction bases outside the gene matches: 7. There are 14 residues in the CDR3. CDR3 in amino acids: CASKRDSLNTEAFF. CDR3 DNA sequence: TGTGCCAGCAAAAGGGACAGTCTAAACACTGAAGCTTTCTTT.

This clone appeared once. V is TRBV4-1 and J is TRBJ1-1; no reliable D call. V gave up 6 bases and J gave up 1 base, with 12 bases separating them. Germline CDR1 and CDR2: MGHRA and YSYEKL. CDR3 length: 14 amino acids. CDR3 sequence reads: CASRGFLKNTEAFF. DNA of the CDR3: TGCGCCAGCAGGGGCTTTTTAAAGAACACTGAAGCTTTCTTT.

The V and J genes are TRBV19 and TRBJ1-2; D remains ambiguous. This CDR3 has 12 amino acids. Germline CDR1 is LNHDA and CDR2 is SQIVND (reference sequence). V lost 7 bases and J lost 8, with 14 bases in between. For the CDR3, the DNA is TGTGCCAGTAACCCTCGAGCTCGGGGCTACACCTTC. It codes for CASNPRARGYTF. The complete variable domain, with remaining parts taken from reference TRBV19 and TRBJ1-2, reads DGGITQSPKYLFRKEGQNVTLSCEQNLNHDAMYWYRQDPGQGLRLIYYSQIVNDFQKGDIAEGYSVSREKKESFPLTVTSAQKNPTAFYLCASNPRARGYTFGSGTRLTVV.

This chain connects TRBV5-1 to TRBJ2-2, with D possibly matching TRBD2 (5 bases). V was cut by 4 bases and J by 4 bases, with 14 bases left in between. Per germline, CDR1 SGHRS and CDR2 YFSETQ. The CDR3 extends over 15 amino acids. The CDR3 loop is CASSPLTRATGELFF. In DNA, the CDR3 is TGCGCCAGCAGCCCCCTAACGAGGGCCACCGGGGAGCTGTTTTTT.

The chain carries TRBV14 and TRBJ2-1, with 7 bases lining up with TRBD2. Losses at the gene ends were 3 bases for V and 10 bases for J; bases not matched to a gene: 3. The CDR3 consists of 12 residues. Germline CDR1 reads SGHDN; CDR2 reads FVKESK. The DNA for the CDR3 is TGTGCCAGCAGCCACGGGGGGAGGGAGCAGTTCTTC. Amino acids: CASSHGGREQFF.

This rearrangement joins TRBV7-9 to TRBJ2-1; TRBD2 matches at 12 bases. V was pared by 5 bases and J by 1 base, with 9 bases of the junction left unmatched. The CDR3 consists of 18 residues. Germline V gene lookup returns CDR1 SEHNR and CDR2 FQNEAQ (reference sequence). As DNA, the CDR3 is TGTGCCAGCAGCCTAAGGACTAGCGGGACCGCTTCCTACAATGAGCAGTTCTTC. Amino acid sequence: CASSLRTSGTASYNEQFF.

V and J are TRBV7-3 and TRBJ2-7, with TRBD2 as a possible D gene (5 bases). Germline V gives CDR1 SGHTA, CDR2 FQGTGA. The length of the CDR3 is 16 residues. With 5 bases removed from V and 6 bases from J, the gap between germline ends came to 23 bases. In nucleotides, the CDR3 is TGTGCCAGCAGCCGAGGCGGAAAGAGGGCGCGTCTCGAGCAGTACTTC. Encoded protein: CASSRGGKRARLEQYF.